Sequencing of this T cell receptor (beta chain) was carried out in a study of OX40 agonist ivuxolimab in advanced cancers. The data were produced by immunoSEQ multiplex PCR, yet TCRdb's version contains in-frame clones alone and is incomplete. The table records 84,000 or so clones, about nine tenths of them present only once. The CDR3 length is 13 residues. V was trimmed by 1 base and J by 4 bases, leaving 9 bases between them. Germline-derived CDR1 and CDR2 are SGHRS and YFSETQ. The sequence derives from an adult with an advanced solid tumor such as melanoma, head and neck, liver or kidney cancer. This chain joins TRBV5-1 and TRBJ2-7; the D gene is possibly TRBD2 (5 bases). Source: CD4+ or CD8+ T cells sorted from blood, taken in a trial of the OX40 agonist ivuxolimab. CDR3 region: CASSLSGIYEQYF. Here the CDR3 DNA reads TGCGCCAGCAGCTTGTCGGGGATTTACGAGCAGTACTTC.